The 15 T cell receptor beta chains listed next were all sequenced from one sample in a study of OX40 agonist ivuxolimab in advanced cancers. Using immunoSEQ multiplex PCR, the repertoire was profiled, and TCRdb retains in-frame clones only, with some absent. The sample records under 85,000 clones, over 75% being singletons. This specimen consisted of CD4+ or CD8+ T cells sorted from blood, obtained in a trial of the OX40 agonist ivuxolimab. The receptors here all came from an adult with an advanced solid tumor such as melanoma, head and neck, liver or kidney cancer.

CDR3 loop: CSVVLSPGQGPKAFF. The DNA of the CDR3 is TGCAGCGTTGTATTATCTCCGGGACAGGGTCCGAAAGCTTTCTTT. The chain combines TRBV29-1 with TRBJ1-1; 9 bases map to TRBD1. V lost 4 bases and J lost 9; bases outside the gene matches: 15. Germline V gives CDR1 SQVTM, CDR2 ANQGSEA. CDR3 length equals 15 residues.

The rearrangement joins TRBV5-1 to TRBJ2-3; D remains unclear. CDR1 and CDR2 (germline): SGHRS, YFSETQ. The CDR3 spans 15 residues. Trimming stripped 4 bases from V and 0 bases from J, with 12 bases between. The CDR3 region has the DNA TGCGCCAGCAGCATCATTACTTCTAGCACAGATACGCAGTATTTT. It yields the protein CASSIITSSTDTQYF. The whole variable domain, remainder taken from reference TRBV5-1 and TRBJ2-3, is KAGVTQTPRYLIKTRGQQVTLSCSPISGHRSVSWYQQTPGQGLQFLFEYFSETQRNKGNFPGRFSGRQFSNSRSEMNVSTLELGDSALYLCASSIITSSTDTQYFGPGTRLTVL.

The chain links TRBV13 to TRBJ1-3, with D unresolved. The CDR3 has 14 amino acids. CDR1 and CDR2 from the germline V gene are PRHDT and FYEKMQ (reference sequence). V was clipped by 2 bases and J by 3 bases, with 8 bases between them. DNA for the CDR3: TGTGCCAGCAGCTTAAGCAAAGGTGGAAACACCATATATTTT. Translated: CASSLSKGGNTIYF.

The chain is built from TRBV7-2 and TRBJ1-1; 8 nucleotides align to TRBD1. The CDR3 covers 17 residues. V shed 10 bases and J 0 bases; nucleotides not matched to a gene: 16. Germline CDR1 is SGHTA and CDR2 is FQGNSA. CDR3: CATSPRQGKDMNTEAFF. Written as DNA, the CDR3 is TGTGCCACCTCCCCTAGACAGGGGAAGGACATGAACACTGAAGCTTTCTTT.

V usage is TRBV4-2 and J usage is TRBJ2-1; 16 bases agree with TRBD2. Losses at the gene ends were 5 bases for V and 7 bases for J; bases not matched to a gene: 8. The CDR3 is made up of 17 amino acids. Germline CDR1 is LGHNA and CDR2 is YNFKEQ. The CDR3 loop reads CASSSGTSGGAANEQFF. In nucleotides, the CDR3 is TGTGCCAGCAGCTCCGGGACTAGCGGGGGGGCGGCGAATGAGCAGTTCTTC.

The V and J genes are TRBV5-6 and TRBJ2-7, with 7 bases matching TRBD1. The V gene's germline CDR1 is SGHDT and CDR2 YYEEEE. With 5 bases clipped from V and 4 bases from J, the junction kept 6 bases outside the gene matches. The CDR3 has 13 amino acids. Here the CDR3 reads CASRRDSQYEQYF. For the CDR3, the DNA is TGTGCCAGCAGAAGGGACAGCCAATACGAGCAGTACTTC.

This clone was observed a single time. Distinct nucleotide sequences in the sample also encode this CDR3. V and J are TRBV20-1 and TRBJ1-1; no clear D gene. CDR3 length: 11 amino acids. V was pared by 6 bases and J by 1 base, with 6 bases between. Germline CDR1 DFQATT, CDR2 SNEGSKA (reference sequence). CDR3 region: CSASPNTEAFF. CDR3 DNA: TGCAGTGCCTCCCCGAACACTGAAGCTTTCTTT.

V and J are TRBV6-5 and TRBJ1-2; D not certain. CDR3 length: 13 amino acids. The germline V gene has CDR1 MNHEY and CDR2 SVGAGI. Trimming cost V 6 bases and J 3 bases, with 11 bases left between them. This CDR3 is CASSAGFDYGYTF. CDR3 coding DNA: TGTGCCAGCAGCGCCGGATTTGACTATGGCTACACCTTC.

V gene TRBV5-1 combines with J gene TRBJ1-5, with D tentatively TRBD1 (6 bases). Trimming took 0 bases from V and 5 from J, leaving 9 bases between them. The germline V gene encodes CDR1 SGHRS and CDR2 YFSETQ. This CDR3 region has 14 residues. The CDR3 spells CASSLVPGDQPQHF. CDR3 nucleotide sequence: TGCGCCAGCAGCTTGGTCCCAGGGGATCAGCCCCAGCATTTT.

The chain carries TRBV30 and TRBJ1-5; 8 positions agree with TRBD1. This CDR3 is 12 amino acids long. The germline CDR1 and CDR2 sequences are GTSNPN and SVGIG (reference sequence). Germline trimming cut 2 bases from V and 6 bases from J; bases unmatched to any gene: 0. The CDR3 DNA reads TGTGCCTGGAGTACAGGGGGTCAGCCCCAGCATTTT. Its protein is CAWSTGGQPQHF.

The chain links TRBV10-3 to TRBJ1-2, with D unresolved. The CDR3 has 11 residues. Germline V gene sequence: CDR1 ENHRY, CDR2 SYGVKD. Trimming took off 4 bases at V and 4 bases at J, with 4 bases between the two ends. As DNA, the CDR3 is TGTGCCATCAGTGCCACCTATGGCTACACCTTC. Encoded protein: CAISATYGYTF.

The DNA for the CDR3 is TGTGCCAGTAGACCCGAGGCGACAGACAATGAGCAGTTCTTC. Protein: CASRPEATDNEQFF. The V call is TRBV19, the J call TRBJ2-1, with D possibly being TRBD1 (5 bases). Per germline, CDR1 LNHDA and CDR2 SQIVND (reference sequence). This CDR3 is built from 14 residues. Trimming removed 6 bases from V and 5 bases from J, with 14 bases in between.

The chain is built from TRBV4-1 and TRBJ2-7, with a possible D match to TRBD1 (7 bases). CDR1 MGHRA and CDR2 YSYEKL come from the germline V gene. With 2 bases removed from V and 9 bases from J, the gap between germline ends came to 14 bases. CDR3 length: 13 residues. Written as DNA, the CDR3 is TGCGCCAGCAGCCAAACTCAGGGGGGCGGGCAGTACTTC. It translates to CASSQTQGGGQYF.

The CDR3 loop is CASSAGTGSTGELFF. The CDR3 nucleotides read TGTGCCAGCAGTGCCGGGACAGGGTCCACCGGGGAGCTGTTTTTT. The rearrangement uses TRBV2 and TRBJ2-2, with 9 bases aligning to TRBD1. The J segment lost 4 bases and the V segment lost 4 bases, leaving 4 bases of the junction unmatched. Germline V lookup: CDR1 SNHLY, CDR2 FYNNEI. There are 15 residues in the CDR3.

This chain joins TRBV30 and TRBJ1-2; no firm D call. Germline V gene data show CDR1 as GTSNPN and CDR2 as SVGIG (reference sequence). Trimming cost V 2 bases and J 4 bases, with 11 bases left between them. The CDR3 has 13 residues. For the CDR3, the DNA is TGTGCCTGGAGTCCAGACAACTCCTATGGCTACACCTTC. Its protein product is CAWSPDNSYGYTF.